This T cell receptor (beta chain) was recovered during a study of neurological immune-mediated disorders (dated by TCRdb to between 2017 and 2020). A note on the overall study: Among the approximately 34 multiple sclerosis patients, roughly 31 had relapsing-remitting MS and 3 had secondary progressive MS. The study compared peripheral blood TCR-beta repertoires of HTLV-I-associated myelopathy (HAM/TSP) patients, multiple sclerosis patients and healthy controls using UMI-based sequencing. The 95 to 110 TCR-beta libraries covered PBMC samples along with longitudinal samples, technical triplicates, and paired sorted CD4+ and CD8+ T-cell subsets. Of the approximately 66 subjects in the cohort, about 15 were HAM/TSP patients, some 34 were multiple sclerosis patients, and 20 were healthy controls.

For the unsorted PBMC libraries, 2 million PBMCs were stored in RNAlater at -80 degrees C until RNA extraction and were used to generate the libraries. The multiple sclerosis patients were enrolled in a US clinical protocol that used magnetic resonance imaging to evaluate disease progression. Peripheral blood underwent Ficoll-Hypaque density gradient centrifugation to isolate PBMCs, which were then cryopreserved in liquid nitrogen. The CDR3 contains 13 residues, cysteine and phenylalanine counted. Only the CDR3 region is kept as DNA, spanning 39 bases read in frame from base 1. Between the V and J ends, shortened by 1 base and 9 bases respectively, the junction contains 15 bases. CDR1 and CDR2 are read off the germline V gene as SQVTM and ANQGSEA. This clonotype was observed many times. The clone's antigen remains unknown. Base qualities are missing; no much larger clone stands one base away. Points the paper makes about the study in general: Repertoires from 18 of 34 MS patients were grouped by phylogenetic analysis into a cluster of related CDR3 sequences, suggesting a possible repertoire-level signature. TCR clonal expansion was greatest in HAM/TSP patients and smallest in MS patients, who ranked below even healthy controls. The MS cluster was not associated with any clinical or MRI features, and the authors stated that larger cohorts are needed. Expanded clones from different subjects shared no identical CDR3 amino acid sequences, which suggests that TCR-beta repertoires were private in all groups.

cDNA was synthesized by template-switch 5'RACE using a primer carrying a 10-nucleotide random unique molecular identifier by which each TCR transcript was tagged. Every sequencing run covered 15-18 subjects and yielded more than 160 million TCR-beta sequences. The RNeasy kit was used for extraction of total RNA. The KAPA Real-time Library Amplification kit was used to amplify TCR-beta VDJ regions with primers targeting the TCR constant region and the 5'RACE anchor. Sample indexes and Illumina adaptors were added in a first PCR, after which library yield was increased in a second PCR. The roughly 650 bp TCR product was size-selected on a 2% E-gel SizeSelection system after Ampure bead purification. Before pooling, library quality was checked on a Bioanalyzer, concentration was measured with Qubit, and libraries were quantified with the Kapa Library Quantification kit. Paired-end 2 x 150 bp sequencing of the libraries was performed on an Illumina HiSeq 2500. To increase sequence diversity, roughly 24-30% phiX was spiked into each library pool. Turning to the authors' computational methods: The UMI-based MiGEC pipeline processed quality-filtered reads and removed over 85% of raw TCR sequences during error correction. VDJ genes were aligned to IMGT germline references, and each clonotype was defined by a unique CDR3 amino acid sequence together with V-J genes. Clonal expansion, Shannon diversity, and CDR3 relatedness (CalcPairwiseDistances, ClusterSamples) were evaluated with VDJtools, and phylogenetic trees were built with CLCbio workbench. Expanded clones were defined as having at least 8 unique UMIs, based on coefficient-of-variation modelling across technical triplicates. TCRdb itself trimmed the public reads at Q25 with fastp, ran MiXCR and retained productive beta chains. Duplicate CDR3 protein sequences are folded into a single record with the most common DNA and genes. TCRdb, not the authors, supplied the V and J calls. Here the sample has 80,000 to 100,000 distinct CDR3 sequences; approximately 4% occur a single time. The top ten clones comprise around 2.7% of the sample.

This TCR was recovered from a woman between 50 and 59 years old with multiple sclerosis. The V and J segments used are TRBV29-1 and TRBJ2-5; the D gene lacks a confident call. Sequenced: PBMCs. The encoded CDR3 is CSVEALGSAAQYF. In nucleotides, the sequence is TGCAGCGTTGAAGCCCTGGGCTCCGCGGCCCAGTACTTC.